These 13 T cell receptor beta chains share one sample of origin, sequenced in a study of CD4 T cells in relation to SARS-CoV-2 and coronaviruses. No antigen is known for these receptors. The repertoire was sequenced with immunoSEQ multiplex PCR; TCRdb's copy has only in-frame clones and lacks some. The table records some 40,000 clones, around 77% of them present only once. The sequenced sample was memory CD4+ T cells from PBMCs, cultured in vitro. These receptors were taken from an adult with COVID-19.

The chain uses TRBV7-2 and TRBJ2-1; perhaps TRBD2 as D (6 bases). Germline V gene sequence: CDR1 SGHTA, CDR2 FQGNSA. This CDR3 has 14 residues. Trimming took off 1 base at V and 7 bases at J, with 11 bases between the two ends. CDR3 in DNA: TGTGCCAGCAGCTTAGTGTCTAGCGCGAATGAGCAGTTCTTC. This sequence encodes CASSLVSSANEQFF. Full variable domain (remainder filled in from reference TRBV7-2 and TRBJ2-1): GAGVSQSPSNKVTEKGKDVELRCDPISGHTALYWYRQSLGQGLEFLIYFQGNSAPDKSGLPSDRFSAERTGGSVSTLTIQRTQQEDSAVYLCASSLVSSANEQFFGPGTRLTVL.

In the case of this clone: One end of the junction is discordant with germline, which a read error may explain. The chain recombines TRBV28 with TRBJ2-3, with a weak D call TRBD2 (7 bases). There are 15 residues in the CDR3. CDR1 MDHEN and CDR2 SYDVKM come from the germline V gene. DNA for the CDR3: TGTGCCAGTAGTTCGGGGGGCGTCGGCACAGATACGCAGTATTTT. Amino acid sequence: CASSSGGVGTDTQYF.

The chain is built from TRBV14 and TRBJ2-3, with a possible D match to TRBD1 (6 bases). Germline V gives CDR1 SGHDN, CDR2 FVKESK. The germline V and J ends were trimmed by 3 bases and 0 bases, with 19 bases remaining between them. This CDR3 spans 18 amino acids. CDR3 DNA: TGTGCCAGCAGCCACCTCTCTGACAGGTCTCGGAGCACAGATACGCAGTATTTT. As protein: CASSHLSDRSRSTDTQYF.

The V gene is TRBV19, the J gene TRBJ2-7; TRBD1 agrees at 9 bases. The germline CDR1 and CDR2 sequences are LNHDA and SQIVND (reference sequence). The CDR3 is 14 amino acids. V lost 6 bases and J lost 4; bases outside the gene matches: 7. CDR3 sequence: CASRPGTGFYEQYF. As DNA, the CDR3 is TGTGCCAGTAGACCCGGGACAGGGTTTTACGAGCAGTACTTC.

The chain uses TRBV5-6 and TRBJ1-3; D is unresolved. The CDR3 spans 11 residues. Germline lookup yields CDR1 SGHDT and CDR2 YYEEEE. The V gene lost 4 bases and the J gene lost 7 bases, with 6 bases spanning the gap. The chain's CDR3 is CASSLRNTIYF. The CDR3 DNA reads TGTGCCAGCAGCCTGAGGAACACCATATATTTT.

The chain links TRBV4-2 to TRBJ2-7, with a possible D match to TRBD2 (5 bases). Germline values: CDR1 LGHNA, CDR2 YNFKEQ. Trimming removed 5 bases at V and 6 bases at J, with 26 bases between. The CDR3 covers 17 residues. The CDR3 protein is CASSARGWPNPIREQYF. Written as DNA, the CDR3 is TGTGCCAGCAGCGCCCGGGGTTGGCCTAACCCCATTCGCGAGCAGTACTTC.

The chain uses TRBV3-1 (or the pseudogene TRBV3-2) and TRBJ2-7; D is uncertain. This CDR3 has 12 residues. Trimming shortened V by 2 bases and J by 3 bases, and 5 bases separated the two germline ends. The V gene's germline CDR1 is LGHDT and CDR2 YNNKEL (reference sequence). This CDR3 is CASSQSNYEQYF. In nucleotides, the CDR3 is TGTGCCAGCAGCCAAAGTAACTACGAGCAGTACTTC.

This rearrangement joins TRBV6-5 to TRBJ1-1; D ambiguous. CDR1 and CDR2 (germline): MNHEY, SVGAGI. The CDR3 covers 14 residues. The V gene lost 2 bases and the J gene lost 4 bases, with 11 bases spanning the gap. The CDR3: CASSYDLRGTEAFF. The CDR3 region has the DNA TGTGCCAGCAGTTACGACCTACGGGGCACTGAAGCTTTCTTT.

The V and J genes are TRBV2 and TRBJ2-3; D not certain. This CDR3 region has 15 residues. Germline V gene data show CDR1 as SNHLY and CDR2 as FYNNEI. The V and J ends lost 4 bases and 0 bases respectively, with 11 bases between them. CDR3 region: CASSVGPPSTDTQYF. The CDR3 DNA sequence: TGTGCCAGCAGTGTGGGCCCACCTAGCACAGATACGCAGTATTTT.

The chain joins TRBV7-2 to TRBJ2-1; tentative D call: TRBD2 (6 bases). Germline V gene data show CDR1 as SGHTA and CDR2 as FQGNSA. The CDR3 loop spans 13 amino acids. V lost 5 bases and J 7 bases, leaving 12 bases between the germline ends. The CDR3 is CASSPRLVNEQFF. Written as DNA, the CDR3 is TGTGCCAGCAGCCCCAGACTAGTAAATGAGCAGTTCTTC.

This clone was counted a few times. The rearrangement joins TRBV18 to TRBJ1-6; 8 positions match TRBD1. V lost 3 bases, J lost 13 bases, and 11 bases stayed unmatched. The CDR3 totals 15 residues. CDR1 is KGHSH, CDR2 LQKENI, per germline. The CDR3 loop reads CASSPQSPGGIPLHF. The CDR3 DNA reads TGTGCCAGCTCACCCCAGAGTCCAGGGGGCATTCCCCTCCACTTT.

This clone was found a few times. V gene TRBV2 combines with J gene TRBJ2-2; D is ambiguous. V lost 5 bases, J lost 5 bases, and 6 bases lay in between. The CDR3 is made up of 12 amino acids. Germline V CDR1 and CDR2: SNHLY, FYNNEI. CDR3 nucleotides: TGTGCCAGCAGTCGTAAGACCGGGGAGCTGTTTTTT. Protein: CASSRKTGELFF.

The rearrangement joins TRBV23-1 to TRBJ1-5; D not certain. TRBV23-1 is placed among ORFs of uncertain function. Trimming pared 3 bases from V and 6 bases from J, leaving 12 bases between. The CDR3 extends over 14 amino acids. The chain's CDR3 is CASSHGEAVQPQHF. As DNA, the CDR3 is TGCGCCAGCAGTCACGGGGAAGCGGTTCAGCCCCAGCATTTT.